This is a list of T cell receptor beta chains from one sample in a study of CD8 T cells in ankylosing spondylitis. TCRdb called the 5' RACE reads again in MiXCR, with one record for every CDR3 protein. The sample consists of some 150,000 distinct CDR3 sequences, approximately 10% of them appearing once. The sequencing sample was made of blood, either unsorted or a sorted T cell fraction (not recorded which). Receptors were obtained from a female donor with ankylosing spondylitis or in good health (not recorded which). CDR3s include the opening cysteine and the closing phenylalanine or tryptophan. The order of the fields is V gene, D gene, CDR3 protein. D genes are given only for firm matches.

TRBV20-1 NA CSARSSGENTIYF
TRBV19 TRBD1 CASSTTGGAGNQPQHF
TRBV11-2 NA CASSLGSASSYNEQFF
TRBV18 NA CASSPSRAETQYF
TRBV12-3/TRBV12-4 TRBD1 CASSKQGAEETQYF
TRBV6-5 NA CASSYSIQAYEQYF
TRBV11-2 NA CASSLRWAGTTYNEQFF
TRBV10-3 TRBD2 CAITEGLAGPISGANVLTF
TRBV11-3 NA CASSLAGQSYEQYF
TRBV19 TRBD1 CASSIWRWTGGRGTEAFF
TRBV27 NA CASSLSVGSPYEQYF
TRBV5-7 TRBD2 CASSFSTSGSGEQYF
TRBV5-4 TRBD2 CASSLGASGSFGQYF
TRBV12-5 NA CASGPSPLHF
TRBV7-9 NA CASRGSGELFF
TRBV20-1 TRBD2 CSAPGGTFSSYNEQFF